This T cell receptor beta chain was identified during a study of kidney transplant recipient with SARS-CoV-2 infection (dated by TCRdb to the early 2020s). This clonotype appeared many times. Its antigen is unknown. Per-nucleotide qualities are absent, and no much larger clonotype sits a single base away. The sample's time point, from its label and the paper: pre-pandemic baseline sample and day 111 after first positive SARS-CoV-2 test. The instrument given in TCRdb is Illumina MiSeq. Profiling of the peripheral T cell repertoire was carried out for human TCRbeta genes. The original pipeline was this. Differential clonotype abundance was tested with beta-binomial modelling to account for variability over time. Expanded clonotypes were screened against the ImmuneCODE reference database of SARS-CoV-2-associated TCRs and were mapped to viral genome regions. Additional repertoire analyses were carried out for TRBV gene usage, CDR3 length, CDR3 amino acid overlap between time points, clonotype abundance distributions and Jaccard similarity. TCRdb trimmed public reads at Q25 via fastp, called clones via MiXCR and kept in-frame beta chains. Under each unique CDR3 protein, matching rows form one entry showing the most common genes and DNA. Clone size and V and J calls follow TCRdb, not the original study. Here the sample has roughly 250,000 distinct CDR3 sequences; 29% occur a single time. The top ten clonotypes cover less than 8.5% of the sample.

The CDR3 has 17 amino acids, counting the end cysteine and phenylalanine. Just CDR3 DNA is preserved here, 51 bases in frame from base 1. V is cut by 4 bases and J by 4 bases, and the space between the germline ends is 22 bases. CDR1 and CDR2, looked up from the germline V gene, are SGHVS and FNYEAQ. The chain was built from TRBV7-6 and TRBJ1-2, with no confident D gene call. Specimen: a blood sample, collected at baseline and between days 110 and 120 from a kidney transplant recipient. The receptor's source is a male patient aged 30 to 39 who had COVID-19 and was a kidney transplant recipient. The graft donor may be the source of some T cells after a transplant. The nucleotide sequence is TGTGCCAGCAGCTGGGATCATGAATCTCGAAAGACCTATGGCTACACCTTC. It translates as CASSWDHESRKTYGYTF.